Detailed here is one T cell receptor beta chain. Its antigen is unidentified. The data belong to a study of CD8+ T cells in alopecia areata. Treatment specified: oral pan-JAK inhibitor, 5-10 mg twice daily. The sorting of PBMCs gave CD4+ and CD8+ T cells. Overall study results and limits: Tofacitinib significantly reduced both scalp clonality and expanded CD8+ clones among the top 100.

CDR3 length equals 15 residues. Germline CDR1 is SGHDN and CDR2 is FVKESK. V was cut by 0 bases and J by 2 bases, with 10 bases left in between. Investigators isolated RNA and reverse transcribed it into cDNA to act as the sequencing template. Data came from immunoSEQ multiplex PCR; TCRdb stores just in-frame clones and leaves some out. The profile shows about 170,000 clones, 58% of them singletons. This rearrangement joins TRBV14 to TRBJ2-5; tentative D call: TRBD2 (5 bases). The receptor was derived from a human donor with alopecia areata. The material sequenced was CD4+ T cells sorted from blood, taken at approximately week 60, from a patient treated with tofacitinib. CDR3 region: CASSQDGGSQETQYF. Written as DNA, the CDR3 is TGTGCCAGCAGCCAAGATGGAGGTTCACAAGAGACCCAGTACTTC.